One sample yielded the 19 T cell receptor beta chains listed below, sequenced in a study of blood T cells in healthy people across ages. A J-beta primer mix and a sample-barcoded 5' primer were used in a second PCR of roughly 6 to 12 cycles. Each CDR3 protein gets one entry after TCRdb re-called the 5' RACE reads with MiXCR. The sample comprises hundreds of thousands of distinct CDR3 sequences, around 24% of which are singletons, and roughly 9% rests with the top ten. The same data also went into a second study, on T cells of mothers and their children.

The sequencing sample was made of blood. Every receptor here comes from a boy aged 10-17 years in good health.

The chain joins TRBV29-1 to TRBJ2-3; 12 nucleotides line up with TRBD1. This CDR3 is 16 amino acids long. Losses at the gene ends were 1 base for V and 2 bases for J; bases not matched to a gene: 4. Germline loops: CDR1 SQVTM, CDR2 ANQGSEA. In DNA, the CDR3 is TGCAGCGTTGAAGGGATGGGACAGGGGGCCACAGATACGCAGTATTTT. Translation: CSVEGMGQGATDTQYF.

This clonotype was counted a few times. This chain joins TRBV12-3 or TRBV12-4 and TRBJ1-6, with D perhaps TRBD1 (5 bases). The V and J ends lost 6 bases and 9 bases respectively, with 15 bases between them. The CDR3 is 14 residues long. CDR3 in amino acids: CASSPDRRGSPLHF. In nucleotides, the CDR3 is TGTGCCAGCAGCCCCGACAGAAGGGGTTCACCCCTCCACTTT.

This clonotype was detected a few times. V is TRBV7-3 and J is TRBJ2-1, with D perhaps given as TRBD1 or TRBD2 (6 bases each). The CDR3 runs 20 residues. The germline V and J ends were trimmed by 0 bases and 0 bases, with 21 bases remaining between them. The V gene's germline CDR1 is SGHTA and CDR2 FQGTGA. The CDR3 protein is CASSLTAGTRKAFSYNEQFF. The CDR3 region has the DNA TGTGCCAGCAGCTTAACCGCGGGGACAAGGAAGGCCTTCTCCTACAATGAGCAGTTCTTC.

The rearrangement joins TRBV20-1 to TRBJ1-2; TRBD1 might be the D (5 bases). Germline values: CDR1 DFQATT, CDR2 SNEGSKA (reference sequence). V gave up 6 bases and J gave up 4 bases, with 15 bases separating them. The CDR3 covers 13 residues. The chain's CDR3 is CSAPGRGGYGYTF. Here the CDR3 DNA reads TGCAGTGCCCCGGGGCGGGGGGGCTATGGCTACACCTTC.

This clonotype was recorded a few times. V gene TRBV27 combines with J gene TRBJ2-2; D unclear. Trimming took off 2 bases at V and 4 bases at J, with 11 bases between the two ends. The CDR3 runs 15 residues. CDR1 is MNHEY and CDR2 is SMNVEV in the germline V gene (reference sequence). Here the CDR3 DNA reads TGTGCCAGCAGTTTAGCCCAAGCAGGCACCGGGGAGCTGTTTTTT. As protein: CASSLAQAGTGELFF.

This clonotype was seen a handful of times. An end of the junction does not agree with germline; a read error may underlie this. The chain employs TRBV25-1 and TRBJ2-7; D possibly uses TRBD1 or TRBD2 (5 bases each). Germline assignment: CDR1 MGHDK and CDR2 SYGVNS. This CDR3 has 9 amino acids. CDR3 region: CASSDFGAF. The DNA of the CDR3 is TGTGCCAGCAGTGACTTCGGGGCCTTC.

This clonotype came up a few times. CDR3 bases: TGTGCCAGCAGCTTGCGGGCAGGGGTTGGTGAAAAACTGTTTTTT. Its translation is CASSLRAGVGEKLFF. J is TRBJ1-4 and V is TRBV5-6, with TRBD1 as a possible D gene (6 bases). The CDR3 loop spans 15 amino acids. Germline values: CDR1 SGHDT, CDR2 YYEEEE. Trimming removed 1 base from V and 7 bases from J, with 14 bases in between.

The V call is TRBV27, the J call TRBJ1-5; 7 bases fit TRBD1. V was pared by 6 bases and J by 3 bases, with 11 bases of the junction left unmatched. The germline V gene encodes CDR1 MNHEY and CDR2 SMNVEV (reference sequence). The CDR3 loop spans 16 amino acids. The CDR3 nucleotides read TGTGCCAGCAGCCTCGGACAGGACGCGGCCAATCAGCCCCAGCATTTT. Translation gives CASSLGQDAANQPQHF.

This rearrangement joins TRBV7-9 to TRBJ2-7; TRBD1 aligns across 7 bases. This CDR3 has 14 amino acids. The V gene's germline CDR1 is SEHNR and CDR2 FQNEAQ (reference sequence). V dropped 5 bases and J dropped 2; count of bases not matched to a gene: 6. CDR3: CASSEPGQPYEQYF. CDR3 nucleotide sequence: TGTGCCAGCAGCGAACCGGGACAGCCCTACGAGCAGTACTTC. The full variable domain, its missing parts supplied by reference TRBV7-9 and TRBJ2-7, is DTGVSQNPRHKITKRGQNVTFRCDPISEHNRLYWYRQTLGQGPEFLTYFQNEAQLEKSRLLSDRFSAERPKGSFSTLEIQRTEQGDSAMYLCASSEPGQPYEQYFGPGTRLTVT.

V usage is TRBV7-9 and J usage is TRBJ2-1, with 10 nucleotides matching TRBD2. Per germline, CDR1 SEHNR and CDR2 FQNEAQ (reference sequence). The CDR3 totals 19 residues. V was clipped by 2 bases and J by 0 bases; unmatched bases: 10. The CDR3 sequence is CASSLPSGRLGSSYNEQFF. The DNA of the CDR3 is TGTGCCAGCAGCTTACCTAGCGGGAGACTGGGGAGCTCCTACAATGAGCAGTTCTTC. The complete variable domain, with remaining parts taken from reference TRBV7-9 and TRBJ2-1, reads DTGVSQNPRHKITKRGQNVTFRCDPISEHNRLYWYRQTLGQGPEFLTYFQNEAQLEKSRLLSDRFSAERPKGSFSTLEIQRTEQGDSAMYLCASSLPSGRLGSSYNEQFFGPGTRLTVL.

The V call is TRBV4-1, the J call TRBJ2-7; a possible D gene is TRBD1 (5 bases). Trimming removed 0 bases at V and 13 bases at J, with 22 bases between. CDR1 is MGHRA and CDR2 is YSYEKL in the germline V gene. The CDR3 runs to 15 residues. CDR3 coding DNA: TGCGCCAGCAGCCAAGATGGCGACAGCTCCGACCGACGATACTTC. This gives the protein CASSQDGDSSDRRYF.

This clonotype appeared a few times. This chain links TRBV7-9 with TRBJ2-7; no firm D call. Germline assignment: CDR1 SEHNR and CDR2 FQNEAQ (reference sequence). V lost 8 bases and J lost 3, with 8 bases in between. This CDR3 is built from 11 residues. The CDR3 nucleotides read TGTGCCAGCGGGATAGACTACGAGCAGTACTTC. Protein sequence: CASGIDYEQYF.

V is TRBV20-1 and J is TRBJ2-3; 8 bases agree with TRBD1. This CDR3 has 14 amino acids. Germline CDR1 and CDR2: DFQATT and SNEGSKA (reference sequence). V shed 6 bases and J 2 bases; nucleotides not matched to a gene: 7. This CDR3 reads CSAAGTGHTDTQYF. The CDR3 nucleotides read TGCAGTGCCGCCGGGACAGGACACACAGATACGCAGTATTTT.

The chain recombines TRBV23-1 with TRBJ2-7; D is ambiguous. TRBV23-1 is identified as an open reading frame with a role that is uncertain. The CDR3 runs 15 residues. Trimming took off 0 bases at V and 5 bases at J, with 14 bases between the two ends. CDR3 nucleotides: TGCGCCAGCAGTCAATCGAAAGATAAACGGAACGAGCAGTACTTC. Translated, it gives CASSQSKDKRNEQYF.

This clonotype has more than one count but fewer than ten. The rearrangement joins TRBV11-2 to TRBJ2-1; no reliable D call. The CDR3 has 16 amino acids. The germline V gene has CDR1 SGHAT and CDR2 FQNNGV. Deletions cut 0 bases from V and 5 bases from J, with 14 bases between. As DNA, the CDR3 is TGTGCCAGCAGCTTAGAGGGCCTGAGCTTCCACAATGAGCAGTTCTTC. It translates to CASSLEGLSFHNEQFF.

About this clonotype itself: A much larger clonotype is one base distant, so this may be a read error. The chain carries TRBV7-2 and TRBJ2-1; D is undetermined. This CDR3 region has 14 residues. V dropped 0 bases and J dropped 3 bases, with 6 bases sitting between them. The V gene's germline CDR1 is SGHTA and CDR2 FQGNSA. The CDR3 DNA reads TGTGCCAGCAGCTTAGCGGTGGACTACAATGAGCAGTTCTTC. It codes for CASSLAVDYNEQFF.

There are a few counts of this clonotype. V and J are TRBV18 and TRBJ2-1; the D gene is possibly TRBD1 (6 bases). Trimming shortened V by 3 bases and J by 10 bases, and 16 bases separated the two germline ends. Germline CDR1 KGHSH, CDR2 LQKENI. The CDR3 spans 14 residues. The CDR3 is CASSPGVTGPEQFF. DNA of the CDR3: TGTGCCAGCTCACCGGGGGTGACAGGACCCGAGCAGTTCTTC.

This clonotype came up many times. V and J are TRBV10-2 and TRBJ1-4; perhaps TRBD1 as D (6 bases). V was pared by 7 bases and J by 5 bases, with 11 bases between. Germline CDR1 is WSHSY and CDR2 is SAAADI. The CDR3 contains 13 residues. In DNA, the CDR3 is TGCGCCAGCACCGGGGGCTGGAATGAAAAACTGTTTTTT. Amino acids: CASTGGWNEKLFF.

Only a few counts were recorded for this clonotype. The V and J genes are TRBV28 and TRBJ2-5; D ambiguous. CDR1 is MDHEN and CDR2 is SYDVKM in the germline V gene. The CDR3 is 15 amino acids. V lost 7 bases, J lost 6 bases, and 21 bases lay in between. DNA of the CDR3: TGTGCCAGCATGGTAGCCGACCGCCCGGCGAAGACCCAGTACTTC. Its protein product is CASMVADRPAKTQYF.